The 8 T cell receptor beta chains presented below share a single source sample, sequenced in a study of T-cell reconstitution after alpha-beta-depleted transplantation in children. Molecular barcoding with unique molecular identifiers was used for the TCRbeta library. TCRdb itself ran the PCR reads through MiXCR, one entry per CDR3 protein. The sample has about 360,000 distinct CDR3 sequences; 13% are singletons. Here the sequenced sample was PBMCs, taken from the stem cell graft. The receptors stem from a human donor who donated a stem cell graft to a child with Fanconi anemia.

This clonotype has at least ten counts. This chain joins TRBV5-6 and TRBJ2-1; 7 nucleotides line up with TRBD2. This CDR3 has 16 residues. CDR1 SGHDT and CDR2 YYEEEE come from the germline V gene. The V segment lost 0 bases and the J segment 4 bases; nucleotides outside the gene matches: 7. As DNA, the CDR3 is TGTGCCAGCAGCTTGGACTCAGGGAGGGTATACAATGAGCAGTTCTTC. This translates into CASSLDSGRVYNEQFF.

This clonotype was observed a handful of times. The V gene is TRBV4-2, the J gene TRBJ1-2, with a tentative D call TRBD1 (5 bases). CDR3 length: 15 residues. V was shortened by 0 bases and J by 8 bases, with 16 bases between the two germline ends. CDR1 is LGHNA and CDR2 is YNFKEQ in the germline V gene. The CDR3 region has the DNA TGTGCCAGCAGCCAAGAGGGGGATGGATTCTTGGGCTACACCTTC. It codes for CASSQEGDGFLGYTF.

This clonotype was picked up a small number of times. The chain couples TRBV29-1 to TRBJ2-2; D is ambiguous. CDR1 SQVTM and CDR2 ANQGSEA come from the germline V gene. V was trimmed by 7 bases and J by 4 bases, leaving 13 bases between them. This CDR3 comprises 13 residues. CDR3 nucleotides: TGCAGCGCTGGTTCTAGGCCCACCGGGGAGCTGTTTTTT. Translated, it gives CSAGSRPTGELFF.

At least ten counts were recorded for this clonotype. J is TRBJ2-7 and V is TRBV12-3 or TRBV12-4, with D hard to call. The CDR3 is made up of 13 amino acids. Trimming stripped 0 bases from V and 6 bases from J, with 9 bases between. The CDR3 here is CASSLAGFREQYF. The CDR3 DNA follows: TGTGCCAGCAGTTTAGCAGGGTTCCGCGAGCAGTACTTC.

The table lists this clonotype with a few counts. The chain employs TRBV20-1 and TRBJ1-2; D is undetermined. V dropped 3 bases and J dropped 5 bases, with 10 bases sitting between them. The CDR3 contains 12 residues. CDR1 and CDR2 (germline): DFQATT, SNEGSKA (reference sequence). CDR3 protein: CSASLGKYGYTF. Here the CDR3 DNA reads TGCAGTGCTAGCCTGGGGAAGTATGGCTACACCTTC.

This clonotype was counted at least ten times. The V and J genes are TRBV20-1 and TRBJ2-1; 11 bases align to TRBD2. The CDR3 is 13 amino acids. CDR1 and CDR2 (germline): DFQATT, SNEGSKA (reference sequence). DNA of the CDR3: TGCAGCCAGACTAGCGGGGACTACAATGAGCAGTTCTTC. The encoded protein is CSQTSGDYNEQFF.

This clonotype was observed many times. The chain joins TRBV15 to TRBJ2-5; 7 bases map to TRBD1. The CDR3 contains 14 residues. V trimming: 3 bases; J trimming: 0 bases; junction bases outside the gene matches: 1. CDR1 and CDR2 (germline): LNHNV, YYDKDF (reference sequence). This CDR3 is CATSRTGYQETQYF. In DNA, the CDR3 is TGTGCCACCAGCAGGACAGGGTACCAAGAGACCCAGTACTTC.

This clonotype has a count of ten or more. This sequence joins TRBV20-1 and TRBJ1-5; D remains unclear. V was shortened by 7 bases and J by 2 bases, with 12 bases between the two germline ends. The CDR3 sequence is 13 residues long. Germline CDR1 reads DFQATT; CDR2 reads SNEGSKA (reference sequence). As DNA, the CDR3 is TGCAGTGGGAGGAACGGGGGCAATCAGCCCCAGCATTTT. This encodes CSGRNGGNQPQHF.